This T cell receptor beta chain was observed in a study of CD8 T cells in Susac syndrome. Deletions cut 1 base from V and 5 bases from J, with 11 bases between. CDR3 length: 13 residues. Per the germline V gene, CDR1 is GTSNPN and CDR2 is SVGIG (reference sequence). An amount of RNA that ranged from roughly 0.5 to 1 ug was reverse transcribed with random hexamers. Amplification of TCR beta CDR3 spanned 54 Vbeta and 13 Jbeta via immunoSEQ multiplex PCR. TCRdb recomputed calls from the immunoSEQ multiplex PCR reads with MiXCR, one row per CDR3 protein. In the table there are 150,000 to 200,000 distinct CDR3 sequences, 90% to 95% of which are singletons. General study results and limits: Within Susac syndrome CD4+ T cell repertoires, clonal expansion was not evident.

The authors sequenced TCR beta from blood CD8+ and CD4+ T cells. For this clonotype: Its antigen remains unknown.

J is TRBJ1-2 and V is TRBV30, with a weak D call TRBD1 (6 bases). The sequence came from a human donor with Susac syndrome. Sequenced input: CD4+ T cells from PBMCs. CDR3 region: CAWSGDKEYGYTF. The CDR3 DNA follows: TGTGCCTGGAGTGGGGACAAGGAATATGGCTACACCTTC.